This TCR beta chain was recorded in a study of Graves' ophthalmopathy and Graves' hyperthyroidism. Study at large: The collection of peripheral blood took place at initial diagnosis, before any treatment.

Transcripts of RNA were the source for amplifying TCR beta CDR3 regions. Scientists carried out first-round RT-PCR using HTBI primers and then a second-round multiplex PCR. One entry per CDR3 protein results from TCRdb running MiXCR on the multiplex PCR reads. This table has about 400,000 distinct CDR3 sequences, more than 20% appearing once. Stable hyperthyroidism denotes an absence of ophthalmopathy throughout 18 months of follow-up. Clinicians made diagnoses from clinical symptoms, serum thyroxine, TRAb, thyroid ultrasound and orbital computed tomography. The PBMCs used were ones drawn from 8 to 10 ml of fresh peripheral blood. The germline V and J ends were trimmed by 5 bases and 5 bases, with 18 bases remaining between them. This CDR3 region has 15 residues. Germline loops: CDR1 SEHNR, CDR2 FQNEAQ (reference sequence). In its sample, this clonotype was seen many times.

The sequencing input was peripheral blood. The chain uses TRBV7-9 and TRBJ2-5, with D perhaps given as TRBD1 or TRBD2 (5 bases each). The sequence was obtained from a woman aged 18-35 years with stable Graves' hyperthyroidism. The CDR3 sequence: CASSRGPVEAETQYF. Here the CDR3 DNA reads TGTGCCAGCAGCCGGGGACCAGTGGAGGCGGAGACCCAGTACTTC.